The 30 T cell receptor beta chains presented below share a single source sample, sequenced in a study of cytomegalovirus exposure and HLA in healthy donors. Amplification used 60 Vbeta primers and 13 Jbeta primers. Some clones are missing from TCRdb's copy, which holds only in-frame ones; the method was immunoSEQ multiplex PCR. The sample has 130,000 or so clones, over 75% seen once. The sequenced sample consisted of PBMCs. These receptors originate from a woman aged 40 to 50 in good health and CMV-seronegative.

This clone appeared a single time. DNA of the CDR3: TGTGCCAGCAGCCGGCAGCGCGAGCAGTACTTC. Its protein product is CASSRQREQYF. The chain uses TRBV7-8 and TRBJ2-7; D uncertain. The CDR3 extends over 11 amino acids. CDR1 is SGHVS, CDR2 FQNEAQ, per germline. V was clipped by 5 bases and J by 6 bases, with 8 bases between them.

This clone was counted a few times. The chain couples TRBV9 to TRBJ2-3; D is possibly TRBD2 (5 bases). Trimming pared 0 bases from V and 1 base from J, leaving 9 bases between. Germline V gene sequence: CDR1 SGDLS, CDR2 YYNGEE. This CDR3 has 15 residues. CDR3 coding DNA: TGTGCCAGCAGCGTAGGGCGGGCGGGCACAGATACGCAGTATTTT. Residues: CASSVGRAGTDTQYF. The full variable domain, its missing parts supplied by reference TRBV9 and TRBJ2-3, is DSGVTQTPKHLITATGQRVTLRCSPRSGDLSVYWYQQSLDQGLQFLIQYYNGEERAKGNILERFSAQQFPDLHSELNLSSLELGDSALYFCASSVGRAGTDTQYFGPGTRLTVL.

The V gene is TRBV6-5, the J gene TRBJ1-1; the D gene is possibly TRBD1 (6 bases). Germline V lookup: CDR1 MNHEY, CDR2 SVGAGI. The V end lost 0 bases, the J end lost 3 bases, and 8 bases lay between the germline ends. This CDR3 is 14 amino acids long. The CDR3 sequence: CASSYSKGDTEAFF. The CDR3 DNA is TGTGCCAGCAGTTACTCGAAGGGGGACACTGAAGCTTTCTTT.

The chain carries TRBV20-1 and TRBJ2-7; perhaps TRBD1 as D (6 bases). Trimming removed 3 bases at V and 6 bases at J, with 9 bases between. The CDR3 covers 11 residues. CDR1 and CDR2 from the germline V gene are DFQATT and SNEGSKA (reference sequence). In DNA, the CDR3 is TGCAGTGCTAGCCAGGGGATCGAGCAGTACTTC. Amino acid sequence: CSASQGIEQYF.

The gene calls are TRBV6-1 and TRBJ1-2; D possibly corresponds to TRBD1 (6 bases). The V gene's germline CDR1 is MNHNS and CDR2 SASEGT. Trimming removed 5 bases from V and 7 bases from J, with 17 bases in between. The length of the CDR3 is 14 residues. The DNA of the CDR3 is TGTGCCAGCAGTCGACAGGACAGCCGGGGTGGCTACACCTTC. Its protein product is CASSRQDSRGGYTF.

V gene TRBV11-1 combines with J gene TRBJ2-3; the D gene is possibly TRBD1 (5 bases). The CDR3 has 14 amino acids. Germline CDR1 is SGHAT and CDR2 is FQDESV (reference sequence). Trimming cost V 0 bases and J 7 bases, with 11 bases left between them. The CDR3 here is CASSLAGQGNTQYF. In nucleotides, the CDR3 is TGTGCCAGCAGCTTAGCGGGGCAGGGAAATACGCAGTATTTT.

The chain uses TRBV5-1 and TRBJ2-7; TRBD2 aligns across 10 bases. Germline trimming cut 3 bases from V and 3 bases from J; bases unmatched to any gene: 6. This CDR3 comprises 15 residues. The V gene's germline CDR1 is SGHRS and CDR2 YFSETQ. CDR3 protein: CASSSGLAENYEQYF. DNA for the CDR3: TGCGCCAGCAGCTCAGGACTAGCGGAAAACTACGAGCAGTACTTC.

This chain connects TRBV5-1 to TRBJ2-6, with D unresolved. V was trimmed by 4 bases and J by 2 bases, leaving 7 bases between them. The germline gives CDR1 SGHRS, CDR2 YFSETQ. The CDR3 has 14 amino acids. The CDR3 spells CASSDSTGANVLTF. The CDR3 DNA is TGCGCCAGCAGCGATAGTACTGGGGCCAACGTCCTGACTTTC.

This chain uses TRBV10-3 with TRBJ2-3; 15 bases are a match to TRBD2. The CDR3 totals 16 residues. Germline V gives CDR1 ENHRY, CDR2 SYGVKD. V was clipped by 6 bases and J by 4 bases; unmatched bases: 5. The CDR3 nucleotides read TGTGCCATCAGCCTTGGACTAGCGGGAGGGGCAGATACGCAGTATTTT. Encoded protein: CAISLGLAGGADTQYF.

The chain has TRBV19 and TRBJ2-1; no firm D call. The CDR3 consists of 11 residues. Trimming left V 4 bases short and J 6 bases short, with 4 bases between. CDR1 is LNHDA and CDR2 is SQIVND in the germline V gene (reference sequence). DNA for the CDR3: TGTGCCAGTAGTACCGGCAATGAGCAGTTCTTC. Translated, it gives CASSTGNEQFF.

The chain links TRBV7-9 to TRBJ1-2; 10 bases are a match to TRBD1. Germline-derived CDR1 and CDR2 are SEHNR and FQNEAQ (reference sequence). The V gene end was trimmed by 5 bases and the J gene end by 8 bases; junction bases not matched to a gene: 2. This CDR3 contains 12 residues. The CDR3 DNA is TGTGCCAGCAGCCGGGACAGGGGAGGCTACACCTTC. It is translated as CASSRDRGGYTF.

The CDR3 is CASSSEYGQIYGYTF. The CDR3 DNA follows: TGTGCCAGCAGTTCTGAATACGGACAGATCTATGGCTACACCTTC. V is TRBV25-1 and J is TRBJ1-2, with D possibly TRBD1 on 6 matching bases. The CDR3 spans 15 residues. Germline V lookup: CDR1 MGHDK, CDR2 SYGVNS. The V and J ends lost 5 bases and 4 bases respectively, with 17 bases between them.

The CDR3 DNA follows: TGTGCCAGCAGCCGGCGAGGGAACTATGGCTACACCTTC. Translated, it gives CASSRRGNYGYTF. This chain joins TRBV14 and TRBJ1-2; D not certain. CDR3 length equals 13 residues. The V gene's germline CDR1 is SGHDN and CDR2 FVKESK. V lost 4 bases and J lost 2, with 8 bases in between.

V gene TRBV7-2 combines with J gene TRBJ2-3, with no clear D. The CDR3 covers 12 residues. Germline V gene sequence: CDR1 SGHTA, CDR2 FQGNSA. The V end was cut by 5 bases, the J end by 2 bases, with 5 bases between. CDR3: CASSTYTDTQYF. CDR3 sequence (DNA): TGTGCCAGCAGCACTTACACAGATACGCAGTATTTT.

This clone has a single count. The rearrangement uses TRBV4-3 and TRBJ2-1, with a tentative D call TRBD2 (6 bases). CDR1 is LGHNA and CDR2 is YSLEER in the germline V gene. The CDR3 contains 15 residues. V was pared by 5 bases and J by 0 bases, with 11 bases between. This CDR3 is CASSVMEGSYNEQFF. The CDR3 DNA reads as TGCGCCAGCAGCGTCATGGAGGGCTCCTACAATGAGCAGTTCTTC.

This clone appeared a single time. The V gene is TRBV14, the J gene TRBJ2-7; 9 positions agree with TRBD2. J lost 7 bases, V lost 4 bases, and 8 bases had no gene match. This CDR3 has 14 amino acids. CDR1 SGHDN and CDR2 FVKESK come from the germline V gene. The CDR3 coding sequence is TGTGCCAGCAGCCCCGCAGGGAGCGGGGGGGAGCAGTACTTC. It specifies CASSPAGSGGEQYF.

This chain uses TRBV6-5 with TRBJ2-2, with TRBD2 identical over 13 bases. Germline V gene sequence: CDR1 MNHEY, CDR2 SVGAGI. With V trimmed by 6 bases and J by 7 bases, 5 bases remained unmatched. This CDR3 has 15 amino acids. CDR3 sequence reads: CASRRRTSGSGELFF. The CDR3 nucleotides read TGTGCCAGCAGGCGCAGGACTAGCGGGAGCGGGGAGCTGTTTTTT.

A single count supports this clone. This sequence joins TRBV11-3 and TRBJ2-5; weak D call: TRBD2 (5 bases). The CDR3 covers 14 residues. Germline V gene sequence: CDR1 SGHNT, CDR2 YENEEA. Trimming removed 4 bases from V and 4 bases from J, with 13 bases in between. Here the CDR3 reads CASSSRKAGETQYF. The DNA of the CDR3 is TGTGCCAGCAGCTCTCGGAAGGCGGGAGAGACCCAGTACTTC.

J is TRBJ2-5 and V is TRBV28; 8 positions match TRBD2. Germline V gene sequence: CDR1 MDHEN, CDR2 SYDVKM. Losses at the gene ends were 9 bases for V and 5 bases for J; bases not matched to a gene: 5. The CDR3 runs to 12 residues. CDR3 sequence (DNA): TGTGCCAGTAACCGACTAGCGGAGACCCAGTACTTC. Amino acid sequence: CASNRLAETQYF.

The rearrangement links TRBV28 to TRBJ2-1, with TRBD2 matching 10 bases. Per the germline V gene, CDR1 is MDHEN and CDR2 is SYDVKM. The CDR3 is 15 residues long. V dropped 4 bases and J dropped 11; count of bases not matched to a gene: 11. The CDR3 loop reads CASSSATSGSRQQFF. DNA for the CDR3: TGTGCCAGCAGTTCGGCGACTAGCGGGTCCCGACAGCAGTTCTTC.

This chain joins TRBV9 and TRBJ2-3, with 7 positions matching TRBD2. The J segment lost 2 bases and the V segment lost 0 bases, leaving 3 bases of the junction unmatched. Per germline, CDR1 SGDLS and CDR2 YYNGEE. This CDR3 contains 15 residues. Written as DNA, the CDR3 is TGTGCCAGCAGCGTAGCGAGCGGGGCCACAGATACGCAGTATTTT. It codes for CASSVASGATDTQYF.

The chain is built from TRBV9 and TRBJ2-3, with 14 bases lining up with TRBD2. J gave up 2 bases and V 4 bases, and 9 bases lay outside the gene matches. The CDR3 runs 18 residues. The germline V gene encodes CDR1 SGDLS and CDR2 YYNGEE. CDR3 sequence: CASSPRTSGRSDTDTQYF. CDR3 coding DNA: TGTGCCAGCAGCCCCCGGACTAGCGGGAGGAGCGACACAGATACGCAGTATTTT.

This chain's CDR3 is CASSPYTGEQYF. The CDR3, as DNA: TGTGCCAGCTCACCTTATACCGGGGAGCAGTACTTC. The chain employs TRBV18 and TRBJ2-7, with unresolved D. V lost 3 bases and J 7 bases, leaving 10 bases between the germline ends. Germline assignment: CDR1 KGHSH and CDR2 LQKENI. This CDR3 spans 12 amino acids.

A single count supports this clone. The chain recombines TRBV5-1 with TRBJ2-5; D unclear. The CDR3 covers 12 residues. The germline gives CDR1 SGHRS, CDR2 YFSETQ. Trimming left V 4 bases short and J 0 bases short, with 4 bases between. CDR3 residues: CASSPYQETQYF. The CDR3 DNA sequence: TGCGCCAGCAGCCCCTACCAAGAGACCCAGTACTTC.

The V gene is TRBV4-3, the J gene TRBJ2-5; 11 bases fit TRBD2. The CDR3 sequence is 15 residues long. Trimming at V came to 2 bases and at J to 2 bases, leaving 1 base not matched to a gene. Germline CDR1 reads LGHNA; CDR2 reads YSLEER. CDR3 coding DNA: TGCGCCAGCAGCCAACTAGCGGGGGGTCAAGAGACCCAGTACTTC. This translates into CASSQLAGGQETQYF.

This chain links TRBV19 with TRBJ2-3; 7 nucleotides align to TRBD1. V shed 1 base and J 0 bases; nucleotides not matched to a gene: 1. The CDR3 has 15 amino acids. Germline V lookup: CDR1 LNHDA, CDR2 SQIVND (reference sequence). CDR3 sequence: CASSIGDSSTDTQYF. The CDR3 DNA follows: TGTGCCAGTAGTATAGGGGACAGTAGCACAGATACGCAGTATTTT.

The chain carries TRBV27 and TRBJ2-5, with 9 bases lining up with TRBD2. With V trimmed by 6 bases and J by 5 bases, 7 bases remained unmatched. The CDR3 has 14 amino acids. Germline-derived CDR1 and CDR2 are MNHEY and SMNVEV (reference sequence). CDR3 DNA sequence: TGTGCCAGCAGGAGGCGGGAGGGCCTTGAGACCCAGTACTTC. This translates into CASRRREGLETQYF.

This clone appeared a few times. The rearrangement uses TRBV11-1 and TRBJ2-2, with D tentatively TRBD1 (6 bases). The CDR3 sequence is 14 residues long. With 3 bases removed from V and 4 bases from J, the gap between germline ends came to 9 bases. Per the germline V gene, CDR1 is SGHAT and CDR2 is FQDESV (reference sequence). CDR3: CASSFWGRTGELFF. The CDR3 nucleotides are TGTGCCAGCAGCTTTTGGGGGCGCACCGGGGAGCTGTTTTTT.

The gene calls are TRBV2 and TRBJ2-3; the D gene is possibly TRBD2 (6 bases). The CDR3 covers 14 residues. Germline V gives CDR1 SNHLY, CDR2 FYNNEI. V lost 9 bases to trimming and J lost 2 bases, with 15 bases between them. Here the CDR3 DNA reads TGTGCCAGTGCCGGGACTGGGTTCACAGATACGCAGTATTTT. Encoded protein: CASAGTGFTDTQYF.

J is TRBJ1-1 and V is TRBV19, with a possible D match to TRBD1 (6 bases). Trimming took 1 base from V and 9 from J, leaving 12 bases between them. Looked up from germline, CDR1 is LNHDA and CDR2 is SQIVND (reference sequence). The CDR3 contains 13 residues. In nucleotides, the CDR3 is TGTGCCAGTAGTATAGGCACGCAGGGGAAAGCTTTCTTT. Its translation: CASSIGTQGKAFF.